The 26 T cell receptor beta chains below come from one sample, sequenced in a study of T-cell reconstitution after alpha-beta-depleted transplantation in children. This sample's TCRbeta library carried unique molecular identifier barcodes. TCRdb recomputed calls from the PCR reads with MiXCR, one row per CDR3 protein. The table lists about 580,000 distinct CDR3 sequences, 25% to 30% of them singletons. Sequencing was performed on PBMCs, taken before TCRalphabeta/CD19-depleted stem cell transplant. These receptors came from a boy under two years old with Wiskott-Aldrich syndrome, due to receive a stem cell transplant.

The sample holds one count of this clonotype. The V gene is TRBV20-1, the J gene TRBJ2-5; TRBD2 agrees at 8 bases. The CDR3 runs to 13 residues. V lost 5 bases to trimming and J lost 3 bases; unmatched junction nucleotides: 5. CDR1 and CDR2 from the germline V gene are DFQATT and SNEGSKA (reference sequence). CDR3 nucleotide sequence: TGCAGTGCTGTGACTAGCGCGAAAGAGACCCAGTACTTC. Its protein product is CSAVTSAKETQYF.

The chain combines TRBV7-2 with TRBJ2-7; a weak D match, TRBD2 (6 bases). Germline CDR1 is SGHTA and CDR2 is FQGNSA. V shed 4 bases and J shed 2 bases, with 12 bases lying between them. The CDR3 sequence is 14 residues long. CDR3 loop: CASSYRDSTYEQYF. The CDR3 coding sequence is TGTGCCAGCAGCTACCGGGACTCCACCTACGAGCAGTACTTC.

The chain couples TRBV5-1 to TRBJ2-1; D gene ambiguous. Between the trimmed V and J ends, which lost 4 bases and 3 bases, there was a span of 14 bases. Per germline, CDR1 SGHRS and CDR2 YFSETQ. The CDR3 is 15 residues long. CDR3 DNA: TGCGCCAGCAGCACCCAAACTATTCACTACAATGAGCAGTTCTTC. Protein sequence: CASSTQTIHYNEQFF.

This chain links TRBV5-1 with TRBJ2-7; TRBD2 agrees at 7 bases. V was pared by 2 bases and J by 7 bases, with 9 bases of the junction left unmatched. This CDR3 comprises 14 residues. Germline V gene sequence: CDR1 SGHRS, CDR2 YFSETQ. CDR3 nucleotide sequence: TGCGCCAGCAGCTTACGGACTAGTTCGGGTGAGCAGTACTTC. Translated, it gives CASSLRTSSGEQYF.

The chain links TRBV12-3 or TRBV12-4 to TRBJ2-1; D is undetermined. V was cut by 3 bases and J by 13 bases, with 4 bases left in between. The CDR3 has 9 residues. The CDR3 DNA is TGTGCCAGCAGTTTGGGACAGTTCTTC. It encodes CASSLGQFF.

J is TRBJ2-1 and V is TRBV5-1, with unresolved D. CDR1 is SGHRS and CDR2 is YFSETQ in the germline V gene. The CDR3 is 15 amino acids. The V gene lost 2 bases and the J gene lost 4 bases, with 13 bases spanning the gap. As DNA, the CDR3 is TGCGCCAGCAGCTTCTCAGTAGGCCATTACAATGAGCAGTTCTTC. It is translated as CASSFSVGHYNEQFF.

The chain recombines TRBV28 with TRBJ2-1; D is unresolved. V was trimmed by 6 bases and J by 7 bases, leaving 7 bases between them. The CDR3 contains 11 residues. Germline loops: CDR1 MDHEN, CDR2 SYDVKM. In DNA, the CDR3 is TGTGCCAGCAGACTGGGAAATGAGCAGTTCTTC. Its protein product is CASRLGNEQFF.

The chain recombines TRBV7-2 with TRBJ2-7; unclear D gene. The V gene lost 2 bases and the J gene lost 6 bases, with 5 bases spanning the gap. The CDR3 is 11 amino acids. The V gene's germline CDR1 is SGHTA and CDR2 FQGNSA. CDR3 in amino acids: CASSLSTEQYF. CDR3 nucleotide sequence: TGTGCCAGCAGCTTATCAACCGAGCAGTACTTC.

The chain is built from TRBV6-2 or TRBV6-3 and TRBJ2-7; 9 bases align to TRBD2. CDR3 length equals 15 residues. Germline assignment: CDR1 MNHEY and CDR2 SVGEGT. V was clipped by 6 bases and J by 2 bases; unmatched bases: 8. The CDR3: CASSLLAGTPYEQYF. CDR3 coding DNA: TGTGCCAGCAGCCTCCTAGCGGGAACCCCCTACGAGCAGTACTTC.

Only a few counts were recorded for this clonotype. This chain connects TRBV24-1 to TRBJ2-1; D may be TRBD2 (6 bases). V lost 7 bases and J 4 bases, leaving 10 bases between the germline ends. The CDR3 is 13 amino acids. Germline V CDR1 and CDR2: KGHDR, SFDVKD. The CDR3 loop is CATSTRGYNEQFF. The CDR3 DNA follows: TGTGCCACCAGCACGCGGGGATACAATGAGCAGTTCTTC.

Ten or more counts support this clonotype. The chain is built from TRBV5-5 and TRBJ2-1; 10 bases are shared with TRBD2. Looked up from germline, CDR1 is SGHKS and CDR2 is YYEKEE (reference sequence). Trimming at V came to 1 base and at J to 4 bases, leaving 2 bases not matched to a gene. This CDR3 spans 15 amino acids. The CDR3 DNA follows: TGTGCCAGCAGCTTGTGGACTAGCGGTTACAATGAGCAGTTCTTC. Encoded protein: CASSLWTSGYNEQFF.

The chain joins TRBV7-2 to TRBJ1-3; no firm D call. Germline CDR1 SGHTA, CDR2 FQGNSA. V dropped 5 bases and J dropped 0 bases, with 11 bases sitting between them. There are 15 residues in the CDR3. Here the CDR3 DNA reads TGTGCCAGCAGCATTTCTCAGATCTCTGGAAACACCATATATTTT. Its protein is CASSISQISGNTIYF.

This clonotype was observed a handful of times. The chain combines TRBV20-1 with TRBJ1-4; 8 bases agree with TRBD1. The V gene's germline CDR1 is DFQATT and CDR2 SNEGSKA (reference sequence). The length of the CDR3 is 14 residues. The junction had 7 bases not matched to a gene; V was cut back by 2 bases and J by 8 bases. The DNA of the CDR3 is TGCAGTGCTAGATCGCAGGGGGCGCGAGAAAAACTGTTTTTT. This translates into CSARSQGAREKLFF.

This clonotype turned up a few times. The chain carries TRBV10-3 and TRBJ2-1; 11 bases agree with TRBD2. V lost 3 bases to trimming and J lost 8 bases; unmatched junction nucleotides: 9. CDR3 length equals 16 residues. Germline V gene data show CDR1 as ENHRY and CDR2 as SYGVKD. CDR3 nucleotides: TGTGCCATCAGTGAAGGTAGCGGGAGGGCAGCGGATGAGCAGTTCTTC. Translated, it gives CAISEGSGRAADEQFF.

This rearrangement joins TRBV5-6 to TRBJ1-4; D is possibly TRBD1 (6 bases). CDR1 and CDR2 from the germline V gene are SGHDT and YYEEEE. The V gene lost 4 bases and the J gene lost 7 bases, with 17 bases spanning the gap. The CDR3 extends over 15 amino acids. The DNA of the CDR3 is TGTGCCAGCAGCACCCGAGGGGGGTTAGGTGAAAAACTGTTTTTT. Protein sequence: CASSTRGGLGEKLFF.

Worth noting for this clonotype: A much larger clone differs by one base, so this may be a read error. This chain connects TRBV5-1 to TRBJ2-4; 8 bases are a match to TRBD1. The CDR3 contains 15 residues. CDR1 and CDR2 from the germline V gene are SGHRS and YFSETQ. The CDR3 coding sequence is TGCGCCAGCAGCTTAGTAGCAGGGGGCAGAAACAGTCAGTACTTC. Translated, it gives CASSLVAGGRNSQYF.

This clonotype has more than one count but fewer than ten. The chain employs TRBV20-1 and TRBJ1-1; no clear D. Trimming cost V 3 bases and J 3 bases, with 14 bases left between them. Germline V gene lookup returns CDR1 DFQATT and CDR2 SNEGSKA (reference sequence). The CDR3 consists of 14 residues. CDR3 loop: CSASIRSTYTEAFF. The CDR3 nucleotides are TGCAGTGCTAGCATCCGGTCTACCTACACTGAAGCTTTCTTT.

The sample holds a few counts of this clonotype. The V call is TRBV5-1, the J call TRBJ1-2; no reliable D call. The germline gives CDR1 SGHRS, CDR2 YFSETQ. V lost 0 bases, J lost 6 bases, and 15 bases lay in between. The CDR3 covers 15 residues. CDR3 loop: CASSLERGFTNGYTF. The CDR3 coding sequence is TGCGCCAGCAGCTTGGAAAGAGGGTTTACCAATGGCTACACCTTC.

This clonotype was seen more than once but under ten times. V usage is TRBV7-8 and J usage is TRBJ1-1; D gene uncertain. V dropped 5 bases and J dropped 4 bases, with 17 bases sitting between them. CDR1 and CDR2 from the germline V gene are SGHVS and FQNEAQ. The CDR3 is 15 amino acids. The CDR3 region is CASSPALRRGTEAFF. The CDR3 region has the DNA TGTGCCAGCAGCCCGGCTTTGCGAAGAGGCACTGAAGCTTTCTTT.

This clonotype was counted a few times. The gene calls are TRBV6-5 and TRBJ1-1, with D hard to call. The CDR3 loop spans 14 amino acids. Germline lookup yields CDR1 MNHEY and CDR2 SVGAGI. Trimming shortened V by 5 bases and J by 0 bases, and 10 bases separated the two germline ends. CDR3 protein: CASSRTALNTEAFF. Written as DNA, the CDR3 is TGTGCCAGCAGTCGGACGGCCTTGAACACTGAAGCTTTCTTT.

This clonotype appeared a few times. The J gene is TRBJ2-1, the V gene TRBV5-1; TRBD2 might be the D (6 bases). The CDR3 totals 14 residues. V dropped 4 bases and J dropped 6 bases, with 14 bases sitting between them. Germline lookup yields CDR1 SGHRS and CDR2 YFSETQ. CDR3 residues: CASSRVGRGNEQFF. As DNA, the CDR3 is TGCGCCAGCAGCCGGGTGGGGCGGGGCAATGAGCAGTTCTTC.

V gene TRBV3-1 combines with J gene TRBJ1-6; D uncertain. The germline V and J ends were trimmed by 0 bases and 0 bases, with 6 bases remaining between them. CDR1 LGHDT and CDR2 YNNKEL come from the germline V gene (reference sequence). The CDR3 has 16 residues. In DNA, the CDR3 is TGTGCCAGCAGCCAAGACCCAGGCTCCTATAATTCACCCCTCCACTTT. It codes for CASSQDPGSYNSPLHF.

This clonotype has at least ten counts. This sequence joins TRBV27 and TRBJ2-1; D is uncertain. CDR1 MNHEY and CDR2 SMNVEV come from the germline V gene (reference sequence). Trimming took off 5 bases at V and 6 bases at J, with 5 bases between the two ends. The CDR3 has 11 amino acids. CDR3 protein: CASSGSNEQFF. The CDR3 nucleotides are TGTGCCAGCAGTGGATCCAATGAGCAGTTCTTC.

The chain carries TRBV5-1 and TRBJ2-2; tentatively, D is TRBD1 (5 bases). Trimming shortened V by 4 bases and J by 1 base, and 8 bases separated the two germline ends. The CDR3 contains 14 residues. The germline V gene has CDR1 SGHRS and CDR2 YFSETQ. The DNA of the CDR3 is TGCGCCAGCAGCGGGGCCAAGAACACCGGGGAGCTGTTTTTT. It specifies CASSGAKNTGELFF. Full variable domain (outside the CDR3, taken from reference TRBV5-1 and TRBJ2-2): KAGVTQTPRYLIKTRGQQVTLSCSPISGHRSVSWYQQTPGQGLQFLFEYFSETQRNKGNFPGRFSGRQFSNSRSEMNVSTLELGDSALYLCASSGAKNTGELFFGEGSRLTVL.

The V call is TRBV30, the J call TRBJ1-1; tentative D call: TRBD1 (5 bases). V lost 3 bases, J lost 6 bases, and 11 bases lay in between. The CDR3 is made up of 12 amino acids. Germline values: CDR1 GTSNPN, CDR2 SVGIG (reference sequence). CDR3 loop: CAWRQGNPEAFF. CDR3 DNA: TGTGCCTGGAGGCAGGGCAATCCTGAAGCTTTCTTT.

The chain couples TRBV6-5 to TRBJ2-7; the D gene could be TRBD1 or TRBD2 (6 bases each). The V and J ends lost 0 bases and 4 bases respectively, with 10 bases between them. This CDR3 is 14 amino acids long. Germline CDR1 MNHEY, CDR2 SVGAGI. CDR3 bases: TGTGCCAGCAGTTACTCAACAGGGAGGTACGAGCAGTACTTC. Amino acid sequence: CASSYSTGRYEQYF.